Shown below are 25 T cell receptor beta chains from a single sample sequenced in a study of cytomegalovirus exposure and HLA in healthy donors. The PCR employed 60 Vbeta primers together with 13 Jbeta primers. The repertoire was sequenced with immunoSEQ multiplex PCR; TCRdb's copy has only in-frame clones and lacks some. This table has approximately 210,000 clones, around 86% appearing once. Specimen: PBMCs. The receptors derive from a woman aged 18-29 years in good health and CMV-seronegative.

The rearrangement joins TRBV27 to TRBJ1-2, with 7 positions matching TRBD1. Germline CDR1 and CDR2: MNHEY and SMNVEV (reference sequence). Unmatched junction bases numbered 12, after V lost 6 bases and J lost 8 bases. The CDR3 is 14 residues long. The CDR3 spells CASSPGQAAPGYTF. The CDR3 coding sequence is TGTGCCAGCAGCCCCGGACAGGCCGCCCCGGGCTACACCTTC.

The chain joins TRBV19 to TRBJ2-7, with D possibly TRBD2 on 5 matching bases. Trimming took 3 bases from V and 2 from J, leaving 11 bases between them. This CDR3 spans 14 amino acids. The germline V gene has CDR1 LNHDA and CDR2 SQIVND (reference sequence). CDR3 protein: CASSIGREPYEQYF. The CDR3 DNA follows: TGTGCCAGTAGTATTGGTCGGGAACCCTACGAGCAGTACTTC.

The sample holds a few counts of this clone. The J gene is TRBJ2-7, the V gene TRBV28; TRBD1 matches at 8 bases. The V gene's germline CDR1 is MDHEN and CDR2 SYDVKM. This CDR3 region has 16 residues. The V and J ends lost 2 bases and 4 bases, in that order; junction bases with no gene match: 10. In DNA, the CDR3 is TGTGCCAGCAGTTTAGAGAGGACAGGGAATCCTTACGAGCAGTACTTC. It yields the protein CASSLERTGNPYEQYF.

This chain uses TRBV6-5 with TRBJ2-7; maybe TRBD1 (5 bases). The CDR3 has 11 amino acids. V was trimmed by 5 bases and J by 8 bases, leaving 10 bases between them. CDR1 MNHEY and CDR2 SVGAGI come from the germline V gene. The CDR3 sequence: CASSERGQQYF. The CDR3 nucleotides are TGTGCCAGCAGTGAAAGGGGCCAGCAGTACTTC.

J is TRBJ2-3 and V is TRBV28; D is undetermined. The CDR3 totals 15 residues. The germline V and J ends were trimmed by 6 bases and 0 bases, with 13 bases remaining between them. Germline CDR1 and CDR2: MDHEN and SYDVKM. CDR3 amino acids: CASSPTGRSTDTQYF. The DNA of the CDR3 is TGTGCCAGCAGCCCCACGGGTAGGAGCACAGATACGCAGTATTTT.

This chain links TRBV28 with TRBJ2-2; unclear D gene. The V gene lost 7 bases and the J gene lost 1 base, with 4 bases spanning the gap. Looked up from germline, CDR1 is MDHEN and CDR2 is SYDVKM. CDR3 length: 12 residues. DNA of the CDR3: TGTGCCAGCACCCTGAACACCGGGGAGCTGTTTTTT. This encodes CASTLNTGELFF.

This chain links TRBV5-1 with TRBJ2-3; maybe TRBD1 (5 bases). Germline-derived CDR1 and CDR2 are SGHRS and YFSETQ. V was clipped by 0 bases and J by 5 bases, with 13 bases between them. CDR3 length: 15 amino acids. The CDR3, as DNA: TGCGCCAGCAGCTTGGGTCAGGGTGGGGTAGATACGCAGTATTTT. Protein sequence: CASSLGQGGVDTQYF. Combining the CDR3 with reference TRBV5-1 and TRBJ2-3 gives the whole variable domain KAGVTQTPRYLIKTRGQQVTLSCSPISGHRSVSWYQQTPGQGLQFLFEYFSETQRNKGNFPGRFSGRQFSNSRSEMNVSTLELGDSALYLCASSLGQGGVDTQYFGPGTRLTVL.

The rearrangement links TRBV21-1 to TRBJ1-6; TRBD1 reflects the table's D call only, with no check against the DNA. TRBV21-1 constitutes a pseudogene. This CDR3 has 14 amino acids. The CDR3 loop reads CASSKEQDNSPLHF. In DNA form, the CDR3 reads TGTGCCAGCAGCAAAGAACAAGATAATTCACCCCTCCACTTT.

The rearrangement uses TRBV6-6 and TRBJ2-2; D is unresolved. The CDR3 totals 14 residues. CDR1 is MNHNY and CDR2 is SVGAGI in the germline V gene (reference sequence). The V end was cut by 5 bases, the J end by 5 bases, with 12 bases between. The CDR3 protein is CASSLREWTGELFF. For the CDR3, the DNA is TGTGCCAGCAGTCTCCGAGAGTGGACCGGGGAGCTGTTTTTT.

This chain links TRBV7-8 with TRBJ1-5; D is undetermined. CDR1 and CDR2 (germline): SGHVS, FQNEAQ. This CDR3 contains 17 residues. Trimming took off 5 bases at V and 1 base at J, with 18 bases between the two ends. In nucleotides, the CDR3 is TGTGCCAGCAGCAAAGAAGCCTGGGCCCTAAGCAATCAGCCCCAGCATTTT. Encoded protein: CASSKEAWALSNQPQHF.

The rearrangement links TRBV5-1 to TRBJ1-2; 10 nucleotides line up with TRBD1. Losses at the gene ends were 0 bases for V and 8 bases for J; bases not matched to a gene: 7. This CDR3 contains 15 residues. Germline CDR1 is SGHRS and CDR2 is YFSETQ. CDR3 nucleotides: TGCGCCAGCAGCTTGGGACTCGGGACAGGGGACGGCTACACCTTC. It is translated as CASSLGLGTGDGYTF. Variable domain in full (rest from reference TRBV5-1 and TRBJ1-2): KAGVTQTPRYLIKTRGQQVTLSCSPISGHRSVSWYQQTPGQGLQFLFEYFSETQRNKGNFPGRFSGRQFSNSRSEMNVSTLELGDSALYLCASSLGLGTGDGYTFGSGTRLTVV.

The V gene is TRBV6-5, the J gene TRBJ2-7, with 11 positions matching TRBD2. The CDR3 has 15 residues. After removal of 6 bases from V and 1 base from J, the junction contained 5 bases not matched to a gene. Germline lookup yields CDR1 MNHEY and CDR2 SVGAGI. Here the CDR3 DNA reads TGTGCCAGCAGCATACTAGCGGGAGTTTCCTACGAGCAGTACTTC. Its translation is CASSILAGVSYEQYF.

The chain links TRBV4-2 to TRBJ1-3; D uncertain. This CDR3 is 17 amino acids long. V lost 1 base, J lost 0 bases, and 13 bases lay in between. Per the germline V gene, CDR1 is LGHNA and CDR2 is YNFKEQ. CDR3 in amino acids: CASSQVIRGRSGNTIYF. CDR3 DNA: TGTGCCAGCAGCCAAGTCATCCGCGGCCGCTCTGGAAACACCATATATTTT.

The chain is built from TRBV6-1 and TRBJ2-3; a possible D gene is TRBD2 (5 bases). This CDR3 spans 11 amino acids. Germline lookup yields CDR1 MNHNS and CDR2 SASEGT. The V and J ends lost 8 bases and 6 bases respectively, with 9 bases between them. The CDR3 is CASLTGDTQYF. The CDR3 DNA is TGTGCCAGCCTCACGGGGGATACGCAGTATTTT.

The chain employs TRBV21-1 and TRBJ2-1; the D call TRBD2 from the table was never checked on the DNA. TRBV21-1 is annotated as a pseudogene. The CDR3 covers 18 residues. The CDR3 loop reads CASSKERSSNLSYNEQFF. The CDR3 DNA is TGTGCCAGCAGCAAAGAAAGAAGCTCCAACCTCTCCTACAATGAGCAGTTCTTC.

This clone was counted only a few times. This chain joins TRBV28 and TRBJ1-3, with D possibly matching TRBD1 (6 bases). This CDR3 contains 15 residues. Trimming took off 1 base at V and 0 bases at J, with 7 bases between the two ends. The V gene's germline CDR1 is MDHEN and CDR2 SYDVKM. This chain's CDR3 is CASSLLTGSGNTIYF. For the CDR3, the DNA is TGTGCCAGCAGTTTATTGACAGGCTCTGGAAACACCATATATTTT.

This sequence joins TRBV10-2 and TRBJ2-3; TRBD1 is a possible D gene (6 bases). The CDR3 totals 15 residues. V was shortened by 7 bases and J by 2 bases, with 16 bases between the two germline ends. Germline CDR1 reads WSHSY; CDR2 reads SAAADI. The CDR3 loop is CASTSGTLNTDTQYF. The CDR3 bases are TGCGCCAGCACTTCTGGGACACTTAACACAGATACGCAGTATTTT.

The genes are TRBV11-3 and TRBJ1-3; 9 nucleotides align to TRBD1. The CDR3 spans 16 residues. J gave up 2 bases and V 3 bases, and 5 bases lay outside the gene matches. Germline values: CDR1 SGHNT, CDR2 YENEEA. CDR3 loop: CASSFSGTGPGNTIYF. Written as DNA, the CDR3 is TGTGCCAGCAGCTTTTCCGGGACAGGGCCTGGAAACACCATATATTTT.

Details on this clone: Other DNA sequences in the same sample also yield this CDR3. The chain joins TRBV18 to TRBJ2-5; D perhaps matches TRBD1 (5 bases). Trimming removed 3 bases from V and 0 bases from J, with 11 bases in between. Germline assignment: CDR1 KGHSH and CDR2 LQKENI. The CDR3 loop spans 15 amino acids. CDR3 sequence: CASSPQGGNQETQYF. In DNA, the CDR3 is TGTGCCAGCTCACCCCAGGGTGGGAACCAAGAGACCCAGTACTTC.

The CDR3 region has the DNA TGTGCCAGCAGCTCCCTTCGTCTAGCGGGGGGGAACAATGAGCAGTTCTTC. Amino acids: CASSSLRLAGGNNEQFF. The chain is built from TRBV7-9 and TRBJ2-1; 12 bases agree with TRBD2. With V trimmed by 4 bases and J by 5 bases, 9 bases remained unmatched. The germline CDR1 and CDR2 sequences are SEHNR and FQNEAQ (reference sequence). The CDR3 sequence is 17 residues long.

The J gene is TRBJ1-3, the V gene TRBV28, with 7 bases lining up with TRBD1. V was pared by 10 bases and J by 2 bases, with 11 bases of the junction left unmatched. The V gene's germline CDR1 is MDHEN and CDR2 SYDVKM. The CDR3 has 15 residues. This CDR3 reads CATLLTGRPGNTIYF. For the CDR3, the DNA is TGTGCCACCCTTTTGACAGGGCGACCTGGAAACACCATATATTTT.

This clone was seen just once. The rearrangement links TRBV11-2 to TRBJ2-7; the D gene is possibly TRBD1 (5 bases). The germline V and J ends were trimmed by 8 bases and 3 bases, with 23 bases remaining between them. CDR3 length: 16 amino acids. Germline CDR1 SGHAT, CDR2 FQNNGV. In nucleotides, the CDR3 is TGTGCCAGCCTCACGGTTTCAGGGTCCCATGGCTACGAGCAGTACTTC. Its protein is CASLTVSGSHGYEQYF.

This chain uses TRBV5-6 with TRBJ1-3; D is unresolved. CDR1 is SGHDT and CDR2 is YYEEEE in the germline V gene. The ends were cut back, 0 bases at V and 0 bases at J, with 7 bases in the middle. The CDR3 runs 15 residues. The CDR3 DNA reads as TGTGCCAGCAGCTTGGTTTCCCTCTCTGGAAACACCATATATTTT. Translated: CASSLVSLSGNTIYF.

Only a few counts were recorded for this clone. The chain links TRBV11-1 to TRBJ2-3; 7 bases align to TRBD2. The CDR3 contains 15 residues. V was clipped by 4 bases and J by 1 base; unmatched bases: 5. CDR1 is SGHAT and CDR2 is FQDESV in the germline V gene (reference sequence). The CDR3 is CASSSPGLRTDTQYF. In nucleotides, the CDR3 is TGTGCCAGCAGCTCCCCGGGACTACGCACAGATACGCAGTATTTT.

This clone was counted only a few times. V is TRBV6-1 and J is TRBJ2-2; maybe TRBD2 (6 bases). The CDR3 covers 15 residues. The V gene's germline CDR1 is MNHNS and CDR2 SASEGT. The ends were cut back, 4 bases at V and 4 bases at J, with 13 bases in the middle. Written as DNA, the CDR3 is TGTGCCAGCAGTGCCCGGACTACGGGCACCGGGGAGCTGTTTTTT. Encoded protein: CASSARTTGTGELFF.